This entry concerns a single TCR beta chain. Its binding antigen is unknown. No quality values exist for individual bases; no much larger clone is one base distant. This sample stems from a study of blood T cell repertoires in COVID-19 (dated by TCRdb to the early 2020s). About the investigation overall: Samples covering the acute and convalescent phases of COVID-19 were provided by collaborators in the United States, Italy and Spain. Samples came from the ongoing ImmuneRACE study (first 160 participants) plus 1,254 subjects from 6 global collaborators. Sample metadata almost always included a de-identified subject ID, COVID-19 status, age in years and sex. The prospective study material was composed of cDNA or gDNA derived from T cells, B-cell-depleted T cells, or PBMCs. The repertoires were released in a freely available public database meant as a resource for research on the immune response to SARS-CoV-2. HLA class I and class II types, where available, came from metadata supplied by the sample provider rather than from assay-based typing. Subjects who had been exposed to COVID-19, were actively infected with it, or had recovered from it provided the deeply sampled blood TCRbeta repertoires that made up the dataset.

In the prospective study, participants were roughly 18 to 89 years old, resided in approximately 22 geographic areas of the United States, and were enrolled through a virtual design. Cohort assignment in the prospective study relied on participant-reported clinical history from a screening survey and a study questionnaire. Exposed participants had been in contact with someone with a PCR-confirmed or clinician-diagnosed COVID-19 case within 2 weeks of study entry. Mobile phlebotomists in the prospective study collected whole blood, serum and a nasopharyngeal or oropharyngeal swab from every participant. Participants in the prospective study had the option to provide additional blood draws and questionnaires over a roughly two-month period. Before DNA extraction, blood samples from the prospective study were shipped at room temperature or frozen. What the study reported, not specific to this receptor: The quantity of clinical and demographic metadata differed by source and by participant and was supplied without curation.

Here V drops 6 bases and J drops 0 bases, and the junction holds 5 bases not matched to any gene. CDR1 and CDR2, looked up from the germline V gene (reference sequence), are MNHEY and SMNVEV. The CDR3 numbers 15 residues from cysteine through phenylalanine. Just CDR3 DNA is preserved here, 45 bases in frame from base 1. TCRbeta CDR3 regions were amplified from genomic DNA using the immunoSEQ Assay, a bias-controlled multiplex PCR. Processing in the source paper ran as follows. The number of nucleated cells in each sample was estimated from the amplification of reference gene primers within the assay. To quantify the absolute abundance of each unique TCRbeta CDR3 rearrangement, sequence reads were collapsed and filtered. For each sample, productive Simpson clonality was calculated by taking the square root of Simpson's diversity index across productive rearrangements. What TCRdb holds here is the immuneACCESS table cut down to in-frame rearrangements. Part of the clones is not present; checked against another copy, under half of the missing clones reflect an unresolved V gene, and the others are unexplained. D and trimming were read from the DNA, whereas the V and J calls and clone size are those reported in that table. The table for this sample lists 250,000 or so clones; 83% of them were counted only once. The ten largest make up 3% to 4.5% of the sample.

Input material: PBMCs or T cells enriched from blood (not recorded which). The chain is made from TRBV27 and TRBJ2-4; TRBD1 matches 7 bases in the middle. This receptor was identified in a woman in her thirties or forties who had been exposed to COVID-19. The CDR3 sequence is CASRDRYLAKNIQYF. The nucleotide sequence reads TGTGCCAGCAGGGACAGGTATCTAGCCAAAAACATTCAGTACTTC.